The entry below describes one T cell receptor (beta chain). Its target is unknown. Evenly divided among several immunoSEQ plates was the genomic DNA of each subset. Authors' methods: Without quality scores, immunoSEQ junctional reads could not be filtered like full-length reads. Sequenced by immunoSEQ multiplex PCR; TCRdb stores in-frame clones only, minus some. V and J calls and clone size follow that table, whereas D and trimming were derived from the DNA. This sample yields around 350,000 clones, of which around four fifths are seen a single time; about 10% belongs to the top ten. The record originates from a study of shared clonotypes between healthy human individuals. Study at large: Every donor yielded three CD4 naive, three CD4 memory, two CD8 naive and one CD8 memory plate. Findings of the study overall: Investigators collected only blood, and repertoires in tissues likely differ.

Trimming removed 4 bases from V and 1 base from J; junction bases left unmatched: 10. The germline CDR1 and CDR2 sequences are SGHRS and YFSETQ. This CDR3 has 17 residues. The genes are TRBV5-1 and TRBJ2-1; TRBD2 agrees at 8 bases. Input material: memory CD4+ T cells sorted from blood. Documented subset: CD45RA-negative fraction. The clonotype was recovered from a man aged 25 to 45 in good health. CDR3 protein: CASSPAGRALSYNEQFF. As DNA, the CDR3 is TGCGCCAGCAGCCCCGCCGGGAGGGCCTTATCCTACAATGAGCAGTTCTTC. The full variable domain, rest sourced from reference TRBV5-1 and TRBJ2-1, is KAGVTQTPRYLIKTRGQQVTLSCSPISGHRSVSWYQQTPGQGLQFLFEYFSETQRNKGNFPGRFSGRQFSNSRSEMNVSTLELGDSALYLCASSPAGRALSYNEQFFGPGTRLTVL.